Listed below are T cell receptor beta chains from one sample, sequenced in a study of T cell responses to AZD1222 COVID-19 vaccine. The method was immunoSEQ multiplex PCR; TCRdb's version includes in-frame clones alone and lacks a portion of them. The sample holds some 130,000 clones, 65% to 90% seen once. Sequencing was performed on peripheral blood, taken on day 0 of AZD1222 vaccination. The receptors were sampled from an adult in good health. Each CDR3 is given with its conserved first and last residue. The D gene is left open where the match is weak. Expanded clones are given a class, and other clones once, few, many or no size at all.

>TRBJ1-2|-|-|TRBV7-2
CASSARGGDYGYTF
TGTGCCAGCAGCGCCAGGGGAGGGGACTATGGCTACACCTTC
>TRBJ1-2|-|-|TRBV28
CASSPRYGYTF
TGTGCCAGCAGTCCCCGATATGGCTACACCTTC
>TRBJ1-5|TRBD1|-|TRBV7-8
CASGNRGGNNQPQHF
TGTGCCAGCGGCAACAGGGGGGGGAACAATCAGCCCCAGCATTTT
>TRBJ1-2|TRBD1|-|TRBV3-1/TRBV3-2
CASSGTGGYGYTF
TGTGCCAGCAGCGGGACAGGGGGCTATGGCTACACCTTC
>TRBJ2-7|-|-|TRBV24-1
CATSDSSYEQYF
TGTGCCACCAGCGACTCGTCCTACGAGCAGTACTTC
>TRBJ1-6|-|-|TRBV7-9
CASSLERNNSPLHF
TGTGCCAGCAGCTTAGAAAGAAATAATTCACCCCTCCACTTT
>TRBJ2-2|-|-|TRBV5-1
CASSLFSGRPNTGELFF
TGCGCCAGCAGCCTGTTTTCGGGACGGCCGAACACCGGGGAGCTGTTTTTT
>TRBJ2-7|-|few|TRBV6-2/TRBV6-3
CASSQNRRTYF
TGTGCCAGCAGTCAGAATCGGCGAACGTACTTC
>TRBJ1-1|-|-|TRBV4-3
CASRPTDAMNTEAFF
TGCGCCAGCAGACCCACAGACGCCATGAACACTGAAGCTTTCTTT
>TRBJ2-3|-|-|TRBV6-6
CASSTRDTQYF
TGTGCCAGCAGTACTAGGGATACGCAGTATTTT
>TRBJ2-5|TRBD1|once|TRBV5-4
CASSSPGQGRLGETQYF
TGTGCCAGCAGCTCGCCTGGACAGGGGCGCCTTGGGGAGACCCAGTACTTC
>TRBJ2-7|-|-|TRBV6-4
CASSEGDHYEQYF
TGTGCCAGCAGTGAGGGGGATCACTACGAGCAGTACTTC
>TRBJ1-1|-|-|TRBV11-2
CASSAPIGGPEAFF
TGTGCCAGCAGCGCCCCTATTGGGGGCCCTGAAGCTTTCTTT
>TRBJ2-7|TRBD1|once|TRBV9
CASSVTGGNYEQYF
TGTGCCAGCAGCGTGACAGGGGGCAACTACGAGCAGTACTTC
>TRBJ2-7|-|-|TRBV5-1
CASSLFGGAGYEQYF
TGCGCCAGCAGCCTTTTCGGAGGGGCTGGCTACGAGCAGTACTTC
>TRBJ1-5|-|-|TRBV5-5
CASSSMDSDQPQHF
TGTGCCAGCAGCTCCATGGATTCGGATCAGCCCCAGCATTTT
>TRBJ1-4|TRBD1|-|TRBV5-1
CASSPIGQGNEKLFF
TGCGCCAGCAGCCCTATCGGACAGGGGAATGAAAAACTGTTTTTT
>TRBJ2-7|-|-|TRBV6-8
CASSRPGRPYEQYF
TGTGCCAGCAGCCGACCGGGACGGCCCTACGAGCAGTACTTC